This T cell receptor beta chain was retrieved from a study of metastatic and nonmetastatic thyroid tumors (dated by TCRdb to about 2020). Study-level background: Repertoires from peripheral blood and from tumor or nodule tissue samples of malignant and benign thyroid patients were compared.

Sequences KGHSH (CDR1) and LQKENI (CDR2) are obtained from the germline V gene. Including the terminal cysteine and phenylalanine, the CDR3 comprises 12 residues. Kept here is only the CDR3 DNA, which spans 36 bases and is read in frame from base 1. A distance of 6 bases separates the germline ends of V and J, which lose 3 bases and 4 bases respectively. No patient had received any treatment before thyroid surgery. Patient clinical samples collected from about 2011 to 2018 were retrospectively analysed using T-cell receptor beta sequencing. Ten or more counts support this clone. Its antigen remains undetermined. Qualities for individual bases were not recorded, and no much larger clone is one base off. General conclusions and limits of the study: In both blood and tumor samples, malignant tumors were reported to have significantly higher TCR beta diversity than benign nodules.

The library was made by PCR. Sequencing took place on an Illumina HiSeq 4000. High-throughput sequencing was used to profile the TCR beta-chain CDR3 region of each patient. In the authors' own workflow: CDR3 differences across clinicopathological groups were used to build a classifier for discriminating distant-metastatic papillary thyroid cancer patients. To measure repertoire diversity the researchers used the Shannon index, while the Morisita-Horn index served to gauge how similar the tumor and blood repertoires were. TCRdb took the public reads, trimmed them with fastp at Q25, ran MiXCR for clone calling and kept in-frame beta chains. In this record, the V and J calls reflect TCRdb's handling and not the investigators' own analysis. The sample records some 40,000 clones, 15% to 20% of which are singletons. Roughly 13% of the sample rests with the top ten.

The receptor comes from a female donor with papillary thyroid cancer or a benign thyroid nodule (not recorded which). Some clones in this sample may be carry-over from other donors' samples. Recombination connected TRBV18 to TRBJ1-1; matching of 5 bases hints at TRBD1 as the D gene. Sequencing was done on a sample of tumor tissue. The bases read TGTGCCAGCTCACCGGGGGTCACTGAAGCTTTCTTT. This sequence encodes CASSPGVTEAFF.